The 10 T cell receptor beta chains listed next were all sequenced from one sample in a study of OX40 agonist ivuxolimab in advanced cancers. Libraries were prepared by immunoSEQ multiplex PCR; TCRdb keeps only in-frame clonotypes and omits some of them. This sample has tens of thousands of clones, with roughly nine tenths found just once. Sample: CD4+ or CD8+ T cells sorted from blood, taken in a trial of the OX40 agonist ivuxolimab. The source of these receptors is an adult with an advanced solid tumor such as melanoma, head and neck, liver or kidney cancer.

The chain recombines TRBV28 with TRBJ2-7, with TRBD1 identical over 7 bases. Per germline, CDR1 MDHEN and CDR2 SYDVKM. V gave up 2 bases and J gave up 3 bases; unmatched junction bases: 4. This CDR3 is 14 amino acids long. For the CDR3, the DNA is TGTGCCAGCAGTTTAGGACAGGAGTTCTACGAGCAGTACTTC. This codes for CASSLGQEFYEQYF.

The chain uses TRBV18 and TRBJ1-4; 7 bases align to TRBD1. The germline gives CDR1 KGHSH, CDR2 LQKENI. The CDR3 runs to 19 residues. After removal of 1 base from V and 0 bases from J, the junction contained 11 bases not matched to a gene. CDR3 protein: CASSPLFPGGMATNEKLFF. CDR3 in DNA: TGTGCCAGCTCACCACTGTTTCCAGGGGGAATGGCAACTAATGAAAAACTGTTTTTT.

The chain links TRBV5-4 to TRBJ1-2, with D perhaps matching TRBD1 (6 bases). Looked up from germline, CDR1 is SGHNT and CDR2 is YYREEE (reference sequence). Trimming cost V 0 bases and J 6 bases, with 9 bases left between them. The CDR3 extends over 13 amino acids. CDR3 in amino acids: CASSLEQGNGYTF. The CDR3 region has the DNA TGTGCCAGCAGCTTGGAACAGGGAAATGGCTACACCTTC.

Comment on this clone: The sample has other DNA sequences that encode this CDR3 too. The chain is built from TRBV27 and TRBJ1-4, with D possibly TRBD1 on 5 matching bases. V dropped 6 bases and J dropped 5 bases, with 13 bases sitting between them. The CDR3 covers 14 residues. CDR1 and CDR2 (germline): MNHEY, SMNVEV (reference sequence). The DNA for the CDR3 is TGTGCCAGCAGCTTAAGGCAGGGAAATGAAAAACTGTTTTTT. Translating it yields CASSLRQGNEKLFF.

This clone has a handful of counts. The gene calls are TRBV18 and TRBJ1-1; D is possibly TRBD1 (6 bases). V lost 5 bases to trimming and J lost 2 bases, with 12 bases between them. Germline V gene data show CDR1 as KGHSH and CDR2 as LQKENI. The CDR3 sequence is 14 residues long. The DNA of the CDR3 is TGTGCCAGCTCAGGCGGACAGTTTAACACTGAAGCTTTCTTT. Translation gives CASSGGQFNTEAFF. Combining the CDR3 with reference TRBV18 and TRBJ1-1 gives the whole variable domain NAGVMQNPRHLVRRRGQEARLRCSPMKGHSHVYWYRQLPEEGLKFMVYLQKENIIDESGMPKERFSAEFPKEGPSILRIQQVVRGDSAAYFCASSGGQFNTEAFFGQGTRLTVV.

The rearrangement links TRBV10-3 to TRBJ1-2, with 9 bases fitting TRBD1. CDR3 length: 14 amino acids. V dropped 1 base and J dropped 8; count of bases not matched to a gene: 5. Germline CDR1 is ENHRY and CDR2 is SYGVKD. CDR3 loop: CAISELGQGQGYTF. The CDR3 region has the DNA TGTGCCATCAGTGAGTTGGGACAGGGACAGGGCTACACCTTC.

This chain joins TRBV18 and TRBJ1-1; 7 bases align to TRBD1. Germline V CDR1 and CDR2: KGHSH, LQKENI. With 3 bases clipped from V and 2 bases from J, the junction kept 3 bases outside the gene matches. The CDR3 length is 14 residues. The CDR3 DNA sequence: TGTGCCAGCTCACCCGGACAGGTTAACACTGAAGCTTTCTTT. This translates into CASSPGQVNTEAFF.

CDR3 region: CASNGNPNYGYTF. Written as DNA, the CDR3 is TGTGCCAGTAACGGGAACCCTAACTATGGCTACACCTTC. The chain links TRBV2 to TRBJ1-2; no clear D. This CDR3 is 13 amino acids long. Germline CDR1 reads SNHLY; CDR2 reads FYNNEI. Trimming left V 9 bases short and J 0 bases short, with 11 bases between.

The chain links TRBV30 to TRBJ2-5, with D perhaps TRBD2 (7 bases). Germline V gene sequence: CDR1 GTSNPN, CDR2 SVGIG (reference sequence). There are 15 residues in the CDR3. The V end lost 3 bases, the J end lost 4 bases, and 18 bases lay between the germline ends. CDR3 protein: CAWSLGSGGLETQYF. The DNA for the CDR3 is TGTGCCTGGAGCTTAGGATCGGGGGGCCTAGAGACCCAGTACTTC. Full variable domain (remainder filled in from reference TRBV30 and TRBJ2-5): SQTIHQWPATLVQPVGSPLSLECTVEGTSNPNLYWYRQAAGRGLQLLFYSVGIGQISSEVPQNLSASRPQDRQFILSSKKLLLSDSGFYLCAWSLGSGGLETQYFGPGTRLLVL.

This clone showed up just once. This sequence joins TRBV4-2 and TRBJ2-3; TRBD1 might be the D (6 bases). The CDR3 is made up of 16 amino acids. Germline V gene lookup returns CDR1 LGHNA and CDR2 YNFKEQ. Trimming stripped 1 base from V and 2 bases from J, with 13 bases between. The CDR3 DNA reads as TGTGCCAGCAGCCAAGTAGGACAGAGAGACACAGATACGCAGTATTTT. The encoded protein is CASSQVGQRDTDTQYF.